This T cell receptor (beta chain) was recovered during a study of T cell responses to AZD1222 COVID-19 vaccine. Study at large: Second doses at about 4 or about 12 weeks were pooled. Study-level results: Compared with day 0, the breadth and depth of the Spike-specific TCR repertoire rose significantly after two doses of AZD1222. White British people made up most donors, females outnumbered males, and clonal diversity was possibly underestimated. CD4 TCRs covered the whole spike, strongest at regions 160-218 and 743-854.

A remark on this clone: What it recognizes is unknown.

Here immunoSEQ multiplex PCR was the method, and the copy in TCRdb shows in-frame clones only, minus some. The repertoire holds some 90,000 clones, with around 90% as singletons. Germline CDR1 and CDR2: SGHRS and YFSETQ. The CDR3 sequence is 17 residues long. V was cut by 0 bases and J by 3 bases, with 19 bases left in between. Specimen: peripheral blood, collected on day 0 of AZD1222 vaccination. This clonotype was obtained from an adult in good health. This sequence joins TRBV5-1 and TRBJ2-7; D might be TRBD1 (6 bases). Here the CDR3 reads CASSLVTLTGTVYEQYF. In DNA form, the CDR3 reads TGCGCCAGCAGCTTGGTGACATTGACAGGTACCGTCTACGAGCAGTACTTC.